This T cell receptor (beta chain) was identified during a study of low-dose radiotherapy and immunotherapy resistance in tumors. Across the whole study: Treatment consisted of nivolumab 240 mg every two weeks and ipilimumab 1 mg/kg every six weeks, given intravenously to patients.

Donors, who were enrolled in a single-arm phase I dose-escalation trial, received nivolumab, ipilimumab, aspirin, low-dose cyclophosphamide and low-dose radiotherapy. Trimming at V came to 0 bases and at J to 8 bases, leaving 13 bases not matched to a gene. Germline values: CDR1 MNHEY, CDR2 SVGEGT. The CDR3 contains 17 residues. Alpha- and beta-chain coverage of first-strand cDNA came from TRAV- and TRBV-specific primers. It was with a constant-region primer and a V-primer adapter that TCRs were amplified over 20 PCR cycles. TCRdb re-called the reads through MiXCR, storing one row per CDR3 protein. The profile shows approximately 9,800 distinct CDR3 sequences, 35% to 50% of them singletons. This clonotype is classed as medium-sized.

The sequence was collected from a human donor with advanced metastatic prostate, ovarian, gallbladder or colorectal cancer (not recorded which). This table probably holds off-target reads from a library built for another chain. The chain couples TRBV6-2 or TRBV6-3 to TRBJ2-1; 7 bases agree with TRBD2. CDR3 sequence: CASSYSIFGGEGDEQFF. CDR3 sequence (DNA): TGTGCCAGCAGTTACTCGATCTTTGGGGGGGAAGGCGATGAGCAGTTCTTC.